Listed below are T cell receptor beta chains from one sample, sequenced in a study of cytomegalovirus exposure and HLA in healthy donors. Measured with immunoSEQ multiplex PCR; TCRdb has only the in-frame clones, and not every one. Among fewer than 150,000 clones listed, less than 85% were seen once. Sequencing used PBMCs. These receptor sequences come from a middle-aged man in good health and CMV-seropositive. The CDR3 runs from the conserved cysteine through the conserved F or W. The D gene is left open where the match is weak. The listing skips clone size in some rows; elsewhere it reads once, few, many or a size class.

D	V	size	J	DNA	CDR3
TRBD1	TRBV7-6	NA	TRBJ1-4	TGTGCCAGCAGCTGGGGAGACAGGGCTCAAAATGAAAAACTGTTTTTT	CASSWGDRAQNEKLFF
NA	TRBV28	NA	TRBJ1-1	TGTGCCAGCAGTTTATGGAGCCCAGGGGTCACTGAAGCTTTCTTT	CASSLWSPGVTEAFF
NA	TRBV18	NA	TRBJ2-5	TGTGCCAGCTCACCCGCCCGGGGGGAGACCCAGTACTTC	CASSPARGETQYF
TRBD2	TRBV9	few	TRBJ2-7	TGTGCCAACTGGGGCGGGGGACTAGTTGACGAGCAGTACTTC	CANWGGGLVDEQYF
NA	TRBV27	few	TRBJ2-7	TGTGCCAGCAGTTCATACCTCGGGGCAGGGGAAACCTACGAGCAGTACTTC	CASSSYLGAGETYEQYF
NA	TRBV27	NA	TRBJ2-7	TGTGCCAGCAGTCTCTCTCGTTCCTACGAGCAGTACTTC	CASSLSRSYEQYF
TRBD1	TRBV15	NA	TRBJ2-7	TGTGCCACCAGCAGAGATAGGGACAGGGGGTCCTACGAGCAGTACTTC	CATSRDRDRGSYEQYF
TRBD1	TRBV6-4	few	TRBJ2-4	TGTGCCAGCAGTGACTCCGACAGGGAGACACGCAAAAACAGTCAGTACTTC	CASSDSDRETRKNSQYF
NA	TRBV7-9	NA	TRBJ1-1	TGTGCCAGCAGCGGGAGGAAGGGGAGGAGTTGGTACACTGAAGCTTTCTTT	CASSGRKGRSWYTEAFF
NA	TRBV6-5	NA	TRBJ1-4	TGTGCCAGCAGCTACGTGGGGGGTGGTGAAAAACTGTTTTTT	CASSYVGGGEKLFF
NA	TRBV7-9	NA	TRBJ1-3	TGTGCCAGCAGCCCTACTCGGGGAAGAGGAAACACCATATATTTT	CASSPTRGRGNTIYF
TRBD1	TRBV2	NA	TRBJ1-4	TGTGCCAGCAGTCTCAGACAGGGATCCATCGCAACTAATGAAAAACTGTTTTTT	CASSLRQGSIATNEKLFF
NA	TRBV9	NA	TRBJ2-2	TGTGCCAGCAGCGTTGGAACGGGAGCAGTCACCGGGGAGCTGTTTTTT	CASSVGTGAVTGELFF
TRBD1	TRBV5-1	NA	TRBJ1-6	TGCGCCAGCAGTCCGATTACAGACAGGGGGCGCCGGCATTCACCCCTCCACTTT	CASSPITDRGRRHSPLHF
NA	TRBV18	NA	TRBJ2-3	TGTGCCAGCTCACCCCCCTCCCTCTCAGATACGCAGTATTTT	CASSPPSLSDTQYF
NA	TRBV2	NA	TRBJ2-3	TGTGCCAGCAGTGTACTAGCTAGCACAGATACGCAGTATTTT	CASSVLASTDTQYF
NA	TRBV7-9	NA	TRBJ2-2	TGTGCCAGCAGCTTTCCCGGGAGTGGGGAGCTGTTTTTT	CASSFPGSGELFF
NA	TRBV2	NA	TRBJ2-3	TGTGCCAGCAGTGACATGACTACAGATACGCAGTATTTT	CASSDMTTDTQYF
NA	TRBV2	once	TRBJ2-4	TGTGCCAGCAGTGAAGCGAACTTTCAGTACTTC	CASSEANFQYF
NA	TRBV7-9	few	TRBJ1-2	TGTGCCAGCAGCTTAGGACTTACGCACTATGGCTACACCTTC	CASSLGLTHYGYTF
NA	TRBV7-9	NA	TRBJ1-1	TGTGCCAGCAGCTTAGCGGACAGCCCCCTCGGTGAAGCTTTCTTT	CASSLADSPLGEAFF
TRBD2	TRBV25-1	NA	TRBJ2-7	TGTGCCAGCAGTGTTCCAGCGGGAGGAAGGTACGAGCAGTACTTC	CASSVPAGGRYEQYF
NA	TRBV7-2	NA	TRBJ2-1	TGTGCCAGCAGCTTAGCCACCTACAATGAGCAGTTCTTC	CASSLATYNEQFF
NA	TRBV4-1	NA	TRBJ2-1	TGCGCCAGCAGCCAAGACATTGCGGGACAGCCGTACAATGAGCAGTTCTTC	CASSQDIAGQPYNEQFF
TRBD1	TRBV5-4	NA	TRBJ2-3	TGTGCCAGCAGCGCCAAACGTGCGGGGACAGGGGGTACAGATACGCAGTATTTT	CASSAKRAGTGGTDTQYF
TRBD1	TRBV2	NA	TRBJ1-2	TGTGCCAGCAGTGGGGATAAGACAGGGCAGAGTGGAAATGGCTACACCTTC	CASSGDKTGQSGNGYTF
NA	TRBV19	NA	TRBJ1-4	TGTGCCAGTAGTATCGGGGGTAGTTACTATGAAAAACTGTTTTTT	CASSIGGSYYEKLFF
TRBD1	TRBV11-2	NA	TRBJ2-7	TGTGCCAGCAGCTCCTGGAGGGACAGGGGCTACGAGCAGTACTTC	CASSSWRDRGYEQYF
TRBD1	TRBV11-3	few	TRBJ2-2	TGTGCCAGCAGCTCCAGACAGGGTGCCCCCGGGGAGCTGTTTTTT	CASSSRQGAPGELFF